A single sample gave rise to the 8 T cell receptor beta chains below, sequenced in a study of blood T cell repertoires in COVID-19. Profiling relied on immunoSEQ multiplex PCR, and the TCRdb table lists in-frame clones only, not all of them. Of over 150,000 clones in the sample, around 82% were seen once. The specimen sequenced was peripheral blood. The receptors here all came from a man aged 18 to 30 with active or convalescent COVID-19.

The chain links TRBV6-6 to TRBJ2-3; D is possibly TRBD2 (5 bases). Trimming removed 5 bases from V and 1 base from J, with 19 bases in between. The germline V gene encodes CDR1 MNHNY and CDR2 SVGAGI (reference sequence). This CDR3 contains 17 residues. The CDR3 DNA reads TGTGCCAGCAGTCGCTTGACCAGCGGAGCGCGCACAGATACGCAGTATTTT. As protein: CASSRLTSGARTDTQYF.

This rearrangement joins TRBV6-5 to TRBJ1-5; TRBD1 might be the D (6 bases). Trimming took 7 bases from V and 6 from J, leaving 13 bases between them. Germline CDR1 and CDR2: MNHEY and SVGAGI. The CDR3 is 13 amino acids. For the CDR3, the DNA is TGTGCCAGCACCCCAAGGGGGTTTCAGCCCCAGCATTTT. This translates into CASTPRGFQPQHF.

The V and J genes are TRBV6-2 or TRBV6-3 and TRBJ2-5; 8 bases align to TRBD2. Germline lookup yields CDR1 MNHEY and CDR2 SVGEGT. The CDR3 consists of 15 residues. After removal of 1 base from V and 1 base from J, the junction contained 2 bases not matched to a gene. CDR3 in DNA: TGTGCCAGCAGTTACTTGACTAGCGCCCAAGAGACCCAGTACTTC. Protein sequence: CASSYLTSAQETQYF.

This clone appeared once. The chain carries TRBV11-2 and TRBJ2-5; tentatively, D is TRBD2 (6 bases). This CDR3 spans 17 amino acids. CDR1 and CDR2 (germline): SGHAT, FQNNGV. V lost 5 bases to trimming and J lost 4 bases, with 23 bases between them. For the CDR3, the DNA is TGTGCCAGCAGCCCCCCCACTAGCTCCGGTATTCGAGAGACCCAGTACTTC. This codes for CASSPPTSSGIRETQYF. Supplemented by reference TRBV11-2 and TRBJ2-5, the full variable domain reads EAGVAQSPRYKIIEKRQSVAFWCNPISGHATLYWYQQILGQGPKLLIQFQNNGVVDDSQLPKDRFSAERLKGVDSTLKIQPAKLEDSAVYLCASSPPTSSGIRETQYFGPGTRLLVL.

This clone was recorded only once. The rearrangement links TRBV19 to TRBJ2-1; D might be TRBD1 (6 bases). The V end lost 6 bases, the J end lost 10 bases, and 25 bases lay between the germline ends. The CDR3 spans 16 residues. Germline CDR1 reads LNHDA; CDR2 reads SQIVND (reference sequence). CDR3 region: CASRTTGTSGSWEQFF. CDR3 DNA sequence: TGTGCCAGTAGGACTACCGGGACATCCGGATCGTGGGAGCAGTTCTTC.

The rearrangement uses TRBV9 and TRBJ2-7, with D perhaps TRBD2 (6 bases). Germline V gene sequence: CDR1 SGDLS, CDR2 YYNGEE. With 4 bases removed from V and 0 bases from J, the gap between germline ends came to 17 bases. The CDR3 is 16 amino acids. Here the CDR3 reads CASSPQGGGNSYEQYF. Here the CDR3 DNA reads TGTGCCAGCAGCCCCCAGGGAGGCGGGAACTCCTACGAGCAGTACTTC.

As for this clone: Possible read error: a much larger clone is one base away. The chain links TRBV6-5 to TRBJ1-2; 7 bases agree with TRBD1. Germline V gene lookup returns CDR1 MNHEY and CDR2 SVGAGI. This CDR3 is 15 amino acids long. Losses at the gene ends were 0 bases for V and 1 base for J; bases not matched to a gene: 2. As DNA, the CDR3 is TGTGCCAGCAGTTACTCGGGACAGAGTAACTATGGCTACACCTTC. Translated: CASSYSGQSNYGYTF.

The rearrangement uses TRBV6-5 and TRBJ1-4; TRBD1 might be the D (5 bases). The V gene's germline CDR1 is MNHEY and CDR2 SVGAGI. Deletions cut 4 bases from V and 2 bases from J, with 8 bases between. The CDR3 has 14 residues. CDR3 sequence: CASSWRQTNEKLFF. The CDR3 bases are TGTGCCAGCAGTTGGAGACAGACTAATGAAAAACTGTTTTTT.